What follows are 14 T cell receptor beta chains derived from one specimen sequenced in a study of T-cell memory formation after mild COVID-19. One entry per CDR3 protein results from TCRdb running MiXCR on the 5' RACE reads. The sample shows approximately 560,000 distinct CDR3 sequences, roughly 17% of them seen only once. The sequencing sample was made of PBMCs or a T cell subset sorted from them (not recorded which). These TCRs come from an adult woman who had mild COVID-19 (a few samples of this study predate the infection). Cell type and time point are not known.

This clonotype was seen repeatedly, ten times or more. V usage is TRBV5-1 and J usage is TRBJ2-1; 14 bases match TRBD2. V shed 4 bases and J 7 bases; nucleotides not matched to a gene: 7. CDR3 length: 16 amino acids. Germline values: CDR1 SGHRS, CDR2 YFSETQ. CDR3: CASSPSGLAGGNEQFF. CDR3 coding DNA: TGCGCCAGCAGCCCCAGCGGACTAGCGGGGGGAAATGAGCAGTTCTTC.

The chain uses TRBV24-1 and TRBJ1-1, with D possibly being TRBD1 (6 bases). V was clipped by 3 bases and J by 8 bases, with 12 bases between them. CDR1 and CDR2 (germline): KGHDR, SFDVKD. The length of the CDR3 is 13 residues. The CDR3 spells CATSDQGTLEAFF. In nucleotides, the CDR3 is TGTGCCACCAGTGATCAGGGGACACTCGAAGCTTTCTTT.

In its sample, this clonotype was seen a few times. The genes are TRBV12-3 or TRBV12-4 and TRBJ2-3, with 7 bases lining up with TRBD2. The CDR3 length is 15 residues. V dropped 6 bases and J dropped 4; count of bases not matched to a gene: 10. The CDR3 is CASSSGQRDPDTQYF. In DNA, the CDR3 is TGTGCCAGCAGCTCGGGCCAGCGGGACCCAGATACGCAGTATTTT.

This clonotype was seen only a few times. V gene TRBV6-5 combines with J gene TRBJ2-4; D remains ambiguous. The CDR3 spans 16 residues. CDR1 MNHEY and CDR2 SVGAGI come from the germline V gene. V shed 4 bases and J shed 0 bases, with 13 bases lying between them. The CDR3 region has the DNA TGTGCCAGCAGTTTTGGGTCAGCCCTAGCCAAAAACATTCAGTACTTC. This sequence encodes CASSFGSALAKNIQYF.

This chain joins TRBV6-6 and TRBJ1-4; possibly TRBD1 for D (6 bases). Trimming took 2 bases from V and 0 from J, leaving 19 bases between them. CDR1 MNHNY and CDR2 SVGAGI come from the germline V gene (reference sequence). There are 19 residues in the CDR3. The CDR3 nucleotides read TGTGCCAGCAGTTACGGTGTGTCGGGACACCCGACAACTAATGAAAAACTGTTTTTT. This gives the protein CASSYGVSGHPTTNEKLFF.

The CDR3 region has the DNA TGTGCCAGCAGTCCCCTCGGGGATTATGGCTACACCTTC. Residues: CASSPLGDYGYTF. The genes are TRBV6-6 and TRBJ1-2; D is unclear. This CDR3 comprises 13 residues. V shed 5 bases and J shed 5 bases, with 12 bases lying between them. The germline V gene has CDR1 MNHNY and CDR2 SVGAGI (reference sequence).

The chain is built from TRBV6-2 or TRBV6-3 and TRBJ2-1; 12 nucleotides match TRBD2. This CDR3 contains 14 residues. Losses at the gene ends were 8 bases for V and 12 bases for J; bases not matched to a gene: 11. Germline CDR1 is MNHEY and CDR2 is SVGEGT. This chain's CDR3 is CASSGLAGSLGQFF. For the CDR3, the DNA is TGTGCCAGCTCCGGACTAGCGGGATCTCTGGGGCAGTTCTTC.

A few counts support this clonotype. The V call is TRBV6-2 or TRBV6-3, the J call TRBJ2-4; D tentatively fits TRBD1 or TRBD2 (6 bases each). Germline-derived CDR1 and CDR2 are MNHEY and SVGEGT. CDR3 length equals 13 residues. V was trimmed by 7 bases and J by 9 bases, leaving 16 bases between them. In nucleotides, the CDR3 is TGTGCCAGCACCCCACTAGGGGGGAGCATTCAGTACTTC. This gives the protein CASTPLGGSIQYF.

This chain joins TRBV7-6 and TRBJ2-5; the match to TRBD2 covers 7 bases. Germline loops: CDR1 SGHVS, CDR2 FNYEAQ. This CDR3 region has 16 residues. V trimming: 5 bases; J trimming: 4 bases; junction bases outside the gene matches: 13. CDR3 amino acids: CASSRGQLLAGETQYF. In nucleotides, the CDR3 is TGTGCCAGCAGCCGCGGGCAGCTCTTAGCGGGAGAGACCCAGTACTTC. Complete variable domain (other parts from reference TRBV7-6 and TRBJ2-5): GAGVSQSPRYKVTKRGQDVALRCDPISGHVSLYWYRQALGQGPEFLTYFNYEAQQDKSGLPNDRFSAERPEGSISTLTIQRTEQRDSAMYRCASSRGQLLAGETQYFGPGTRLLVL.

The chain combines TRBV3-1 with TRBJ1-1; TRBD1 might be the D (5 bases). The V end lost 4 bases, the J end lost 4 bases, and 16 bases lay between the germline ends. The germline gives CDR1 LGHDT, CDR2 YNNKEL (reference sequence). This CDR3 has 15 amino acids. CDR3 coding DNA: TGTGCCAGCAGCCCTCTCTCGGGACCTGGCACTGAAGCTTTCTTT. This codes for CASSPLSGPGTEAFF.

This clonotype has a count of ten or more. The rearrangement joins TRBV5-4 to TRBJ2-1; maybe TRBD1 (5 bases). This CDR3 has 13 residues. V gave up 0 bases and J gave up 6 bases, with 7 bases separating them. The germline V gene has CDR1 SGHNT and CDR2 YYREEE (reference sequence). The CDR3 nucleotides read TGTGCCAGCAGCTTGGTGGACATCAATGAGCAGTTCTTC. Residues: CASSLVDINEQFF.

This clonotype was detected only a few times. This rearrangement joins TRBV4-2 to TRBJ2-7; 7 bases match TRBD2. V was clipped by 0 bases and J by 2 bases; unmatched bases: 4. Germline CDR1 is LGHNA and CDR2 is YNFKEQ. The length of the CDR3 is 15 residues. The CDR3 DNA sequence: TGTGCCAGCAGCCAAGAGTCTAGCGGTCCCTACGAGCAGTACTTC. Amino acid sequence: CASSQESSGPYEQYF.

The chain employs TRBV11-2 and TRBJ1-1, with no clear D. The V end was cut by 2 bases, the J end by 4 bases, with 8 bases between. CDR3 length: 13 amino acids. Germline CDR1 is SGHAT and CDR2 is FQNNGV. CDR3: CASSLFLGTEAFF. CDR3 nucleotide sequence: TGTGCCAGCAGCTTATTTTTGGGCACTGAAGCTTTCTTT.

The chain has TRBV30 and TRBJ1-2; D is possibly TRBD1 (5 bases). The germline V and J ends were trimmed by 8 bases and 7 bases, with 14 bases remaining between them. Germline CDR1 reads GTSNPN; CDR2 reads SVGIG (reference sequence). The CDR3 is made up of 11 amino acids. The CDR3 region is CAHLTAVGYTF. The CDR3 DNA reads as TGTGCCCATCTGACAGCAGTTGGCTACACCTTC.